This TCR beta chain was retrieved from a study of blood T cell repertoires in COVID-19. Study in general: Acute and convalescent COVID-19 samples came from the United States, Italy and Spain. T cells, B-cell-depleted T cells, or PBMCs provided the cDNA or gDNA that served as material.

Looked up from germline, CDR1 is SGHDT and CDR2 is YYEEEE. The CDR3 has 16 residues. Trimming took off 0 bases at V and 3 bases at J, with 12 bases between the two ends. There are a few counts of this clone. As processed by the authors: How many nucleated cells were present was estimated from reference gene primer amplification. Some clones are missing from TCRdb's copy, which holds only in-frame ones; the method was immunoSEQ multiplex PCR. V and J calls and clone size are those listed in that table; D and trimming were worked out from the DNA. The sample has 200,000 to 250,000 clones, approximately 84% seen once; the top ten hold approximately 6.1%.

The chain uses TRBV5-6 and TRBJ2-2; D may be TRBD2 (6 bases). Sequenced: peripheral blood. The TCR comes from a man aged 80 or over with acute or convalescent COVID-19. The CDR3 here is CASSLGPREYTGELFF. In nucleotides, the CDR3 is TGTGCCAGCAGCTTGGGTCCTCGGGAGTACACCGGGGAGCTGTTTTTT.